What follows describes a single T cell receptor beta chain. TCRdb reprocessed the 5' RACE reads and keeps a single row for each CDR3 protein, giving no DNA. The specimen's table records 140,000 to 150,000 distinct CDR3 sequences. This specimen belongs to a study of monozygotic twins with inflammatory bowel disease. Per germline, CDR1 DFQATT and CDR2 SNEGSKA (reference sequence). The CDR3 consists of 16 residues. The genes are TRBV20-1 and TRBJ2-6; TCRdb returns TRBD1, unconfirmable since there is no DNA. Sequenced: blood. This clonotype was obtained from a human donor with ulcerative colitis or Crohn's disease, or a healthy co-twin of an affected twin (not recorded which). The CDR3 spells CSASPTGWSGANVLTF.